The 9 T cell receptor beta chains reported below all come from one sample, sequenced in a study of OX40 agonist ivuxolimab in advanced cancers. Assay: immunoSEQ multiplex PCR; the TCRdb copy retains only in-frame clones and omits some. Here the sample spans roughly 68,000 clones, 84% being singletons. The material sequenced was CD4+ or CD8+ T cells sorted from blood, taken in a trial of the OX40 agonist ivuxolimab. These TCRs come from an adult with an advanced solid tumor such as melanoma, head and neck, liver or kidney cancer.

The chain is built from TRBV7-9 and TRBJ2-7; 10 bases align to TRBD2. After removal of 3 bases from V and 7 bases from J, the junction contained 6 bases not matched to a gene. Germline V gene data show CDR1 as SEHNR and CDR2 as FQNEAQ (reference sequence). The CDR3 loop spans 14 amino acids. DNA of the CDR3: TGTGCCAGCAGCTTGAGCGGGAGGGCCTGGGAGCAGTACTTC. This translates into CASSLSGRAWEQYF.

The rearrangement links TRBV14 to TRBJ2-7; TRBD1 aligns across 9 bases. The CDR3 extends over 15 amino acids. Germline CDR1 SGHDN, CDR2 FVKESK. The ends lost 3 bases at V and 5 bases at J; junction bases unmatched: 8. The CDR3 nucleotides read TGTGCCAGCAGCCACCTGGGGGACAGGGCAAACGAGCAGTACTTC. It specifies CASSHLGDRANEQYF.

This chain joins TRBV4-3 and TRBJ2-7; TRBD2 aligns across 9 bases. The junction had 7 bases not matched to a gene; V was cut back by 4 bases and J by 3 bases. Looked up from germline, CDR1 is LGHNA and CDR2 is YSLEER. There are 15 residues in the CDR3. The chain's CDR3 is CASSLGLSGSYEQYF. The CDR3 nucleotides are TGCGCCAGCAGCCTAGGACTTAGCGGGAGCTACGAGCAGTACTTC.

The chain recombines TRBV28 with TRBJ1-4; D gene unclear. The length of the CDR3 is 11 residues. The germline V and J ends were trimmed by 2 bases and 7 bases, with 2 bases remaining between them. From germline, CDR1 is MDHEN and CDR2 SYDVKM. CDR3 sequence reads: CASSLGEKLFF. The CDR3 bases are TGTGCCAGCAGTTTAGGTGAAAAACTGTTTTTT.

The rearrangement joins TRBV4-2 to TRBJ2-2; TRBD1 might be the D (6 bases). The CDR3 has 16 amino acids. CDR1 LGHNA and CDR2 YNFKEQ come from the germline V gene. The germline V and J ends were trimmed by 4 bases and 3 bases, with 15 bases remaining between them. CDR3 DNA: TGTGCCAGCAGCCCAGCCGAGGACAGATACACCGGGGAGCTGTTTTTT. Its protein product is CASSPAEDRYTGELFF.

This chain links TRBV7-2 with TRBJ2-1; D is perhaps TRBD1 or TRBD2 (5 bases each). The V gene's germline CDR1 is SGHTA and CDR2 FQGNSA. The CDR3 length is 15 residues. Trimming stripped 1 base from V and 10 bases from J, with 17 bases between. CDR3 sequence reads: CASSLVDGDPIEQFF. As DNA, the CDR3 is TGTGCCAGCAGCTTAGTGGATGGGGACCCCATAGAGCAGTTCTTC.

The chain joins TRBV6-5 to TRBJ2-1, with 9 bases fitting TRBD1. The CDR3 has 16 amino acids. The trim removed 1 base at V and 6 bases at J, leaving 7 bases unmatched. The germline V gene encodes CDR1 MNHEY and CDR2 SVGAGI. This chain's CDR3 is CASSYLPSQGANEQFF. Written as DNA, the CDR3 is TGTGCCAGCAGTTACTTACCATCACAGGGGGCCAATGAGCAGTTCTTC.

The chain's CDR3 is CASSLVGSYSNQPQHF. CDR3 in DNA: TGCGCCAGCAGCTTGGTAGGCAGTTATAGCAATCAGCCCCAGCATTTT. The chain employs TRBV5-1 and TRBJ1-5; D ambiguous. Germline V lookup: CDR1 SGHRS, CDR2 YFSETQ. The CDR3 extends over 16 amino acids. V gave up 0 bases and J gave up 0 bases, with 10 bases separating them.

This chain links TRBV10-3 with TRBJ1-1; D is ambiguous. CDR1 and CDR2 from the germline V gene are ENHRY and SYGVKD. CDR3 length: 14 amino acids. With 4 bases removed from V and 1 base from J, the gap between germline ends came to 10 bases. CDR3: CAISAGISNTEAFF. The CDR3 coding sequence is TGTGCCATCAGTGCGGGGATCTCGAACACTGAAGCTTTCTTT.